The source of this TCR beta chain is a study of patients and donors after allogeneic stem cell transplantation (TCRdb year 2020). The cysteine opens and the phenylalanine closes a CDR3 of 13 amino acids. Just the 39-base CDR3 DNA is kept, in frame starting at base 1. The germline V gene gives CDR1 as SGHRS and CDR2 as YFSETQ. V and J lose 0 bases and 3 bases, and a span of 7 bases separates them. The library was obtained by RT-PCR. Sequenced on a NextSeq 550. The raw public data were reprocessed by TCRdb itself: fastp quality trimming at Q25, MiXCR clonotype calling, in-frame beta chains only. Every CDR3 protein is listed once, alongside the most common genes and DNA of its rows. The sample records 65,000 to 80,000 distinct CDR3 sequences, approximately 25% of which are singletons. The ten largest account for about 30% of the sample. This clonotype occurred many times. Its target antigen remains unknown. It has no much larger one-base neighbor in the sample; base qualities were not kept.

Material for sequencing was blood, either unsorted or a sorted T cell fraction (not recorded which). The receptor comes from a human donor who was either an allogeneic HSCT recipient or a stem cell or donor lymphocyte infusion donor (not recorded which). It is not recorded whose cells these are; they may come from a transplant donor. The chain is encoded by TRBV5-1 joined to TRBJ2-7; the D segment could be TRBD1, given 5 matching bases. The CDR3: CASSLGRDYEQYF. DNA sequence: TGCGCCAGCAGCTTGGGCAGGGACTACGAGCAGTACTTC.